This T cell receptor (beta chain) was recovered during a study of blood T cell repertoires in COVID-19. About the research overall: There were acute and convalescent COVID-19 samples, and they came from the United States, Italy and Spain. From T cells, B-cell-depleted T cells, or PBMCs came the material, which was cDNA or gDNA.

V lost 1 base, J lost 3 bases, and 9 bases stayed unmatched. This CDR3 has 16 amino acids. Germline lookup yields CDR1 MGHDK and CDR2 SYGVNS. In the original processing: Reference gene primer amplification in the assay estimated nucleated cell counts. TCRdb keeps only in-frame clones here, not all; method: immunoSEQ multiplex PCR. The V and J calls and clone size come from that table; D and trimming were worked out from the DNA. The sample yields over 90,000 clones, approximately 86% seen once. Sequenced input: peripheral blood. The receptor comes from a human donor in a cohort sampled during active COVID-19. The chain links TRBV25-1 to TRBJ2-7; 7 bases map to TRBD2. In nucleotides, the CDR3 is TGTGCCAGCAGTGAATGGGGGGGGTCGGGAAGCTACGAGCAGTACTTC. Translating it yields CASSEWGGSGSYEQYF.